This record looks at one T cell receptor beta chain sequence and its context. The target antigen is unknown. The same CDR3 also results from other DNA sequences found in this sample. Trimming cost V 6 bases and J 1 base; bases outside gene matches: 3. The CDR3 totals 14 residues. Germline-derived CDR1 and CDR2 are SNHLY and FYNNEI. The sample comes from a study of T cell responses to AZD1222 COVID-19 vaccine. Broader study findings: Only six or seven AZD1222 recipients were seropositive at baseline. An increase in Spike-specific TCR breadth and depth was observed after two AZD1222 doses. Unmutated variant regions are reportedly targeted by nearly half of spike-specific TCRs. Researchers took repertoire samples only after the peak T cell response had come.

Clones were read by immunoSEQ multiplex PCR, and TCRdb kept only the in-frame ones, dropping some. This table has 80,000 to 95,000 clones, approximately 90% appearing once. The starting material was peripheral blood, obtained on day 0 of AZD1222 vaccination. The genes are TRBV2 and TRBJ2-7; 10 bases align to TRBD1. This clonotype was sampled from an adult in good health. In DNA form, the CDR3 reads TGTGCCAGCAGCCGGGACAGGGGTTCCTACGAGCAGTACTTC. This sequence encodes CASSRDRGSYEQYF. Complete variable domain (other parts from reference TRBV2 and TRBJ2-7): EPEVTQTPSHQVTQMGQEVILRCVPISNHLYFYWYRQILGQKVEFLVSFYNNEISEKSEIFDDQFSVERPDGSNFTLKIRSTKLEDSAMYFCASSRDRGSYEQYFGPGTRLTVT.